This TCR beta chain comes out of a study of T cells in localized non-small cell lung cancer. Study results and caveats: In the blood, greater T cell density corresponded to longer overall survival. Uninvolved neighboring lung showed the greatest T cell clonality, exceeding tumor. The study sequenced only one region of the tumor. As a result, intratumor heterogeneity could not be excluded and remains possible. A median of approximately 50 clones ranked among the top 100 in tumor appeared in adjacent lung.

Here immunoSEQ multiplex PCR was the method, and the copy in TCRdb shows in-frame clones only, minus some. The table has approximately 17,000 clones, more than 65% seen once; the top ten hold roughly 29%. The CDR3 runs 18 residues. J gave up 2 bases and V 0 bases, and 10 bases lay outside the gene matches. The V gene's germline CDR1 is SGHVS and CDR2 FQNEAQ. For this clone: Its cognate antigen is unknown.

The receptor comes from an older male donor with stage I lung adenocarcinoma. Sequenced material: peripheral blood, taken before any cancer treatment. V gene TRBV7-8 combines with J gene TRBJ2-1; TRBD2 matches 7 bases. As DNA, the CDR3 is TGTGCCAGCAGCTTAGCGCTAAGGGAGGGTGGCGCCTACAATGAGCAGTTCTTC. It translates to CASSLALREGGAYNEQFF.